This T cell receptor (beta chain) was observed in a study of Graves' ophthalmopathy and Graves' hyperthyroidism. A diagnosis was made from clinical symptoms together with serum thyroxine, TRAb, thyroid ultrasound and orbital computed tomography. Trimming pared 11 bases from V and 7 bases from J, leaving 17 bases between. The V gene's germline CDR1 is SGHNT and CDR2 YENEEA. The CDR3 covers 13 residues. Scientists amplified the TCR beta CDR3 regions from RNA transcripts. First-round RT-PCR used HTBI primers; second-round multiplex PCR followed. TCRdb independently ran MiXCR on the multiplex PCR reads; one entry per CDR3 protein. The data hold a few hundred thousand distinct CDR3 sequences, with roughly 40% observed a single time.

The receptor's source is an adult man with Graves' hyperthyroidism. The chain uses TRBV11-3 and TRBJ2-2; D ambiguous. The sequenced sample was peripheral blood or thyroid tissue (not recorded which). CDR3 residues: CAWSGIAGGELFF. Written as DNA, the CDR3 is TGTGCCTGGAGTGGGATAGCAGGCGGGGAGCTGTTTTTT.